Below are 17 T cell receptor beta chains sequenced from a single sample in a study of cytomegalovirus exposure and HLA in healthy donors. Primers for the PCR totalled 60 Vbeta and 13 Jbeta. Profiling relied on immunoSEQ multiplex PCR, and the TCRdb table lists in-frame clones only, not all of them. The table records some 200,000 clones, around 80% of them present only once. The specimen was PBMCs. The receptors stem from a woman aged 35 to 49 in good health and CMV-seronegative.

The V call is TRBV19, the J call TRBJ2-7; 10 bases match TRBD1. Germline CDR1 is LNHDA and CDR2 is SQIVND (reference sequence). Losses at the gene ends were 5 bases for V and 6 bases for J; bases not matched to a gene: 4. The CDR3 has 13 amino acids. CDR3 residues: CASSWGTGVEQYF. The CDR3 nucleotides read TGTGCCAGTAGTTGGGGGACAGGGGTCGAGCAGTACTTC.

The CDR3 is CASSQATGPDTQYF. In nucleotides, the CDR3 is TGTGCCAGCAGCCAAGCGACAGGACCAGATACGCAGTATTTT. J is TRBJ2-3 and V is TRBV4-2; maybe TRBD1 (6 bases). The CDR3 consists of 14 residues. CDR1 LGHNA and CDR2 YNFKEQ come from the germline V gene. Trimming pared 1 base from V and 4 bases from J, leaving 9 bases between.

The chain joins TRBV6-1 to TRBJ1-5; 7 nucleotides align to TRBD1. The CDR3 spans 15 residues. V shed 7 bases and J 2 bases; nucleotides not matched to a gene: 8. Germline CDR1 is MNHNS and CDR2 is SASEGT. The CDR3 DNA reads TGTGCCAGCAACCCGACAGGGAATGGCAATCAGCCCCAGCATTTT. Translation: CASNPTGNGNQPQHF.

CDR3 amino acids: CAISESPPSSYNSPLHF. CDR3 DNA: TGTGCCATCAGTGAGTCGCCTCCGAGCTCCTATAATTCACCCCTCCACTTT. This rearrangement joins TRBV10-3 to TRBJ1-6; the D is unclear. Germline values: CDR1 ENHRY, CDR2 SYGVKD. The length of the CDR3 is 17 residues. Trimming pared 0 bases from V and 0 bases from J, leaving 9 bases between.

The CDR3 DNA reads as TGCGCCAGCAGCCAAGGGGGAGCGGGGGGAGAGACCCAGTACTTC. Its translation is CASSQGGAGGETQYF. The chain combines TRBV4-3 with TRBJ2-5; 9 bases are a match to TRBD2. This CDR3 has 15 residues. Germline-derived CDR1 and CDR2 are LGHNA and YSLEER. Trimming at V came to 1 base and at J to 4 bases, leaving 4 bases not matched to a gene.

The V call is TRBV5-1, the J call TRBJ2-7; TRBD1 matches 7 bases. The CDR3 is made up of 13 amino acids. In germline, CDR1 is SGHRS, CDR2 YFSETQ. The J segment lost 9 bases and the V segment lost 5 bases, leaving 11 bases of the junction unmatched. This chain's CDR3 is CASRSGQDTRQYF. CDR3 nucleotide sequence: TGCGCCAGCAGGAGCGGACAGGACACTCGGCAGTACTTC.

The chain recombines TRBV6-5 with TRBJ1-1; 10 nucleotides line up with TRBD1. V lost 0 bases to trimming and J lost 10 bases; unmatched junction nucleotides: 5. Germline V gene data show CDR1 as MNHEY and CDR2 as SVGAGI. CDR3 length equals 14 residues. CDR3: CASSYSGTGERAFF. DNA of the CDR3: TGTGCCAGCAGTTACTCTGGGACAGGGGAGAGAGCTTTCTTT.

This clone was recorded at least ten times. This sample includes further DNA sequences coding for the same CDR3. The V and J genes are TRBV19 and TRBJ2-1; TRBD1 agrees at 10 bases. CDR3 length equals 14 residues. V trimming: 3 bases; J trimming: 6 bases; junction bases outside the gene matches: 2. Germline lookup yields CDR1 LNHDA and CDR2 SQIVND (reference sequence). The DNA of the CDR3 is TGTGCCAGTAGTATTGGACAGGGGGTCAATGAGCAGTTCTTC. Translated: CASSIGQGVNEQFF.

This sequence joins TRBV10-3 and TRBJ2-1; tentatively, D is TRBD2 (5 bases). The CDR3 spans 13 residues. V lost 9 bases, J lost 7 bases, and 16 bases lay in between. The germline V gene encodes CDR1 ENHRY and CDR2 SYGVKD. Here the CDR3 DNA reads TGTGCCATTAGCCCGGGAACCACGAATGAGCAGTTCTTC. Translating it yields CAISPGTTNEQFF.

V and J are TRBV6-1 and TRBJ1-1; D gene unclear. This CDR3 has 13 amino acids. Deletions cut 6 bases from V and 3 bases from J, with 11 bases between. Per the germline V gene, CDR1 is MNHNS and CDR2 is SASEGT. The CDR3 here is CASSPLGYTEAFF. The CDR3 DNA follows: TGTGCCAGCAGCCCTTTGGGCTACACTGAAGCTTTCTTT.

This clone was seen a few times. The chain couples TRBV4-1 to TRBJ2-4; a possible D gene is TRBD1 (6 bases). The CDR3 consists of 14 residues. Germline CDR1 and CDR2: MGHRA and YSYEKL. Trimming took off 3 bases at V and 7 bases at J, with 13 bases between the two ends. CDR3 in DNA: TGCGCCAGCAGCCAGACACAGGGTTTTAACATTCAGTACTTC. The encoded protein is CASSQTQGFNIQYF.

There are a few counts of this clone. This chain joins TRBV30 and TRBJ2-7; 7 bases agree with TRBD2. CDR1 is GTSNPN, CDR2 SVGIG, per germline (reference sequence). This CDR3 is built from 12 residues. The J segment lost 3 bases and the V segment lost 3 bases, leaving 2 bases of the junction unmatched. This CDR3 reads CAWSPGGYEQYF. CDR3 in DNA: TGTGCCTGGAGCCCGGGAGGCTACGAGCAGTACTTC.

The V gene is TRBV2, the J gene TRBJ1-5; D is possibly TRBD1 (5 bases). V lost 7 bases, J lost 11 bases, and 21 bases lay in between. CDR1 is SNHLY, CDR2 FYNNEI, per germline. This CDR3 contains 14 residues. The CDR3, as DNA: TGTGCCAGCAAGCCCCTGGGCTTGGGGGGGGCCCAGCATTTT. As protein: CASKPLGLGGAQHF. The full variable domain, in which reference TRBV2 and TRBJ1-5 provide the parts outside the CDR3, is EPEVTQTPSHQVTQMGQEVILRCVPISNHLYFYWYRQILGQKVEFLVSFYNNEISEKSEIFDDQFSVERPDGSNFTLKIRSTKLEDSAMYFCASKPLGLGGAQHFGDGTRLSIL.

The rearrangement links TRBV9 to TRBJ1-1, with D maybe TRBD1 (5 bases). From germline, CDR1 is SGDLS and CDR2 YYNGEE. This CDR3 is built from 12 residues. Between the trimmed V and J ends, which lost 0 bases and 9 bases, there was a span of 9 bases. The CDR3 DNA reads as TGTGCCAGCAGCGTAGATCGGGGGAAAGCTTTCTTT. Its translation is CASSVDRGKAFF.

This clone appeared a few times. The V and J genes are TRBV9 and TRBJ1-2; TRBD1 agrees at 8 bases. J gave up 9 bases and V 4 bases, and 11 bases lay outside the gene matches. Germline V gene lookup returns CDR1 SGDLS and CDR2 YYNGEE. This CDR3 has 14 amino acids. CDR3 DNA sequence: TGTGCCAGCAGCCCCGGACAGGGCCTGAATAGCTACACCTTC. Amino acid sequence: CASSPGQGLNSYTF.

This chain connects TRBV7-6 to TRBJ2-5; D is uncertain. The CDR3 has 11 amino acids. The V end lost 4 bases, the J end lost 2 bases, and 2 bases lay between the germline ends. From germline, CDR1 is SGHVS and CDR2 FNYEAQ. The CDR3 spells CASSSQETQYF. The CDR3 region has the DNA TGTGCCAGCAGCTCTCAAGAGACCCAGTACTTC.

Notes on this clone: Other DNA variants within this sample encode the same CDR3. Here the CDR3 reads CASSFQGNTEAFF. CDR3 in DNA: TGTGCCAGCAGCTTCCAGGGGAACACTGAAGCTTTCTTT. The chain recombines TRBV7-3 with TRBJ1-1; a possible D gene is TRBD1 (5 bases). Germline CDR1 reads SGHTA; CDR2 reads FQGTGA. CDR3 length: 13 amino acids. V dropped 3 bases and J dropped 1 base, with 6 bases sitting between them.